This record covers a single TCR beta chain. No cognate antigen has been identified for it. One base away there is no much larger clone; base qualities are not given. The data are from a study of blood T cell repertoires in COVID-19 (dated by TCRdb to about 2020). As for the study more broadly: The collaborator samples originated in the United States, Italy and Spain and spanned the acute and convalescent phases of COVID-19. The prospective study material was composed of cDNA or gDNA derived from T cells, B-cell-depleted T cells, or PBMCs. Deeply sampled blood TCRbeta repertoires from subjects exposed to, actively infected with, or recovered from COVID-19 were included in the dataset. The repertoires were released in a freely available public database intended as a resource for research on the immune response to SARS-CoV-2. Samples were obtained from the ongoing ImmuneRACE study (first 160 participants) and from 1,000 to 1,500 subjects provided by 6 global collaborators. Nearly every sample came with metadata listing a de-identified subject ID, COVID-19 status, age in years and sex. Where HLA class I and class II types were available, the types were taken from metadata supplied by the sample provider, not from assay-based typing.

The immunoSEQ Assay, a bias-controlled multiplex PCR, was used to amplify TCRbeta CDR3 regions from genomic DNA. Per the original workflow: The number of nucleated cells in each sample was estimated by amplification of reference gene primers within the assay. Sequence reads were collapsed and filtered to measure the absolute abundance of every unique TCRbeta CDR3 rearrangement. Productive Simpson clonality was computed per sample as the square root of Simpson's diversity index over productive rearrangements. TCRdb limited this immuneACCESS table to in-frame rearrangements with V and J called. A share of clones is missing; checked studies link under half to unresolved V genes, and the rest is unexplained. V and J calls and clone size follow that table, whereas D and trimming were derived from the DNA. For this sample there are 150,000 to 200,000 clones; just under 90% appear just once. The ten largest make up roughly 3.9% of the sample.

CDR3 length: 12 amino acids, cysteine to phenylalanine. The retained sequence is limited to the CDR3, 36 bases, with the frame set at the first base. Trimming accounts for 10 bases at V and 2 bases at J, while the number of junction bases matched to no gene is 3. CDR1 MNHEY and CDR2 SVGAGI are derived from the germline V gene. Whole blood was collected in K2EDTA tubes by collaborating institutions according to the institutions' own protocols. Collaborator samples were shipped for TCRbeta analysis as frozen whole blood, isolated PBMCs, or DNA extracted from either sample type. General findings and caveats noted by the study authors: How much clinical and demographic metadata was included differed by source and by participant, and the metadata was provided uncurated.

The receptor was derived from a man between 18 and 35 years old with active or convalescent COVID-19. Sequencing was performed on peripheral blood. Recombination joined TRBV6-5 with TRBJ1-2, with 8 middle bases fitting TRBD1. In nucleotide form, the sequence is TGTGCCACCCGGACAGGGAACTATGGCTACACCTTC. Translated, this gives CATRTGNYGYTF.